The TCR beta chain under discussion was sequenced for a study of Ad26.COV2.S vaccination and SARS-CoV-2 variants. Turning to the study itself: Donor allocation was to the COV1001 Ad26.COV2.S trial arm. Intramuscular Ad26.COV2.S at 5x10^10 or 1x10^11 viral particles. Study-wide points: Recipients of either vaccine or placebo displayed similar breadth of non-spike TCRs.

Treatment meaning: 19 received Ad26.COV2.S at low or high dose, single or two shots; a few received placebo; per-sample allocation not given. Day 63 after the first injection of vaccine or placebo was the sampling time. This adult donor, from Boston, was 18-55 years old. The CDR3 sequence is 15 residues long. Unmatched junction bases numbered 8, after V lost 6 bases and J lost 0 bases. The V gene's germline CDR1 is ENHRY and CDR2 SYGVKD. Remarks on this clone: Its matching antigen is unknown.

TCRdb's copy holds only in-frame clones and misses some; the assay was immunoSEQ multiplex PCR. The sample has about 680,000 clones, more than 70% seen once. The sample here was peripheral blood, taken in a trial of Ad26.COV2.S vaccine versus placebo. This receptor was obtained from a person between 18 and 65 years old who received the Ad26.COV2.S COVID-19 vaccine or a placebo. V usage is TRBV10-3 and J usage is TRBJ2-7; 7 bases fit TRBD1. CDR3 DNA: TGTGCCATCAGCCTGGGACAGCACATCTCCTACGAGCAGTACTTC. It translates to CAISLGQHISYEQYF.